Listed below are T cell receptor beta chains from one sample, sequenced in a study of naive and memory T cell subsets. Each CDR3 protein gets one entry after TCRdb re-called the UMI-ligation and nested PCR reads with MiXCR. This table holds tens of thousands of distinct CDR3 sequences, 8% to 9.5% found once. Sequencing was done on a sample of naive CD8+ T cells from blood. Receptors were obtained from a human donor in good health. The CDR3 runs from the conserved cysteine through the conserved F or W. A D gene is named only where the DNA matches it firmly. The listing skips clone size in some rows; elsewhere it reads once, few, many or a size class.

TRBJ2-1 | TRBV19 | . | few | TGTGCCAGTAGTATCACAGGGAGAGCCTACAATGAGCAGTTCTTC | CASSITGRAYNEQFF
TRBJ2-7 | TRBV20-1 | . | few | TGCAGTGCTGGGCCCAATGGGGTTAGTATCGACGAGCAGTACTTC | CSAGPNGVSIDEQYF
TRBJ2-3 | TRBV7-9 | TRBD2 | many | TGTGCCAGCAGCTTACCTGGGGAGGGGAGACATACGCAGTATTTT | CASSLPGEGRHTQYF
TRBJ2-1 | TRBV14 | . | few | TGTGCCAGCAGCCTCAGGGATGGTAATCGGAAGAGGCCCTACAATGAGCAGTTCTTC | CASSLRDGNRKRPYNEQFF
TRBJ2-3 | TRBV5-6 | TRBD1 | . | TGTGCCAGCAGCCCCACAGTCGGGACAGATAGGCTCACAGATACGCAGTATTTT | CASSPTVGTDRLTDTQYF
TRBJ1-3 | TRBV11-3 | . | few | TGTGCCAGCAGCTTAAGAAACAGGGAAGCCTCTGGAAACACCATATATTTT | CASSLRNREASGNTIYF
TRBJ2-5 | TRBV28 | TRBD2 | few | TGTGCCAGCAGCGTAGCGGGAGGGAAGACCCAGTACTTC | CASSVAGGKTQYF
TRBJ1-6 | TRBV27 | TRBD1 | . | TGTGCCAGCAGCGCGAGACAGGGTTTAGATTCACCCCTCCACTTT | CASSARQGLDSPLHF
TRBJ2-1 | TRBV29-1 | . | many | TGCAGCGTTGAACCCCCCGTACAGGCTGAGCAGTTCTTC | CSVEPPVQAEQFF
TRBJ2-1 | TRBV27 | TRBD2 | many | TGTGCCAGCAGTTTAAGCGGGACCACCTACAATGAGCAGTTCTTC | CASSLSGTTYNEQFF
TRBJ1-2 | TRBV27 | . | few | TGTGCCAGCAGTAGGGGTTCTCAAAGGGGCTACACCTTC | CASSRGSQRGYTF
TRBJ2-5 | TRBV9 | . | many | TGTGCCAGCCGTGCGGGCGGGGAGGAGACCCAGTACTTC | CASRAGGEETQYF
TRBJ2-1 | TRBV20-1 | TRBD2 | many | TGCAGTGCTAGAAGGGTTACTAGCGACAGCTCCTACAATGAGCAGTTCTTC | CSARRVTSDSSYNEQFF
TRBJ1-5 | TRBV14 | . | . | TGTGCCAGCAGCCATCGTTTCAGGCCCCTAGGGAATCAGCCCCAGCATTTT | CASSHRFRPLGNQPQHF
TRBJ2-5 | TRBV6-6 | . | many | TGTGCCAGCAGGCTAAATATTGAGACCCAGTACTTC | CASRLNIETQYF
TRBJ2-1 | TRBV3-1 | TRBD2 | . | TGTGCCAGCAGCCAAGACCTATTAGCGGGAGCGCTGAATGAGCAGTTCTTC | CASSQDLLAGALNEQFF
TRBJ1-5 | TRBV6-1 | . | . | TGTGCCAGCAGTACCGGCACCAGCAATCAGCCCCAGCATTTT | CASSTGTSNQPQHF
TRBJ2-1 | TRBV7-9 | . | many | TGTGCCACCGGCTTGGTACAGGGAACCTACAATGAGCAGTTCTTC | CATGLVQGTYNEQFF
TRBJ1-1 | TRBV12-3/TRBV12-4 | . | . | TGTGCCAGCAGCCCCGGCCTCGAGAACACTGAAGCTTTCTTT | CASSPGLENTEAFF
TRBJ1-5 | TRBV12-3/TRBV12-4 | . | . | TGTGCCAGCAGTTTCCCTAGGAGGCGGCAGCCCCAGCATTTT | CASSFPRRRQPQHF
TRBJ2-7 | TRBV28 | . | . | TGTGCCAGCCAGTTGGGGGAGGCAAACGAGCAGTACTTC | CASQLGEANEQYF
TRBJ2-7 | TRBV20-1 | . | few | TGCAGTGTCCCCCACAATAGAGGGAGGACCTACGAGCAGTACTTC | CSVPHNRGRTYEQYF
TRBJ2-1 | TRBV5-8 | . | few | TGTGCCAGCAGCTCTCGGTTGACCTACAATGAGCAGTTCTTC | CASSSRLTYNEQFF
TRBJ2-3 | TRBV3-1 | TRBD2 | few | TGTGCCAGCAGCCAAGATTGGACTAGCGGACATAGCACAGATACGCAGTATTTT | CASSQDWTSGHSTDTQYF
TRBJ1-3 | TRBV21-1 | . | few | TGTGCCAGCAGCAAGAGGGTGCCCGGGGGCACGGGAAACACCATATATTTT | CASSKRVPGGTGNTIYF
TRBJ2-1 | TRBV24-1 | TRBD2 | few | TGTGCCACCAATAGCGGGAGAGACCCGGGGGAGCAGTTCTTC | CATNSGRDPGEQFF
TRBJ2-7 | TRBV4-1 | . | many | TGCGCCAGCAGCCAAGATATTCAGAGGAAGTACTTC | CASSQDIQRKYF
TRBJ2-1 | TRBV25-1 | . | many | TGTGCCAGCAGTGAATCAGGGCAGCAGTTCTTC | CASSESGQQFF
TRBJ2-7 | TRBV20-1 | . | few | TGCAGTGCTAGATCCAGCGGTCAACTCTACGAGCAGTACTTC | CSARSSGQLYEQYF